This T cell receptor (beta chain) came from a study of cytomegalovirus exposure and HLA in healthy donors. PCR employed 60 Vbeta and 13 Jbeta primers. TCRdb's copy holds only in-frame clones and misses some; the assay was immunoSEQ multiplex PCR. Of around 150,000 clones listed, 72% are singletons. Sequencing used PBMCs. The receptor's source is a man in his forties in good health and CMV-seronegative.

The CDR3 nucleotides read TGTGCCAGCAGCTTAAGTGGGCCATCACAGTTCTTC. This gives the protein CASSLSGPSQFF. This rearrangement joins TRBV7-2 to TRBJ2-1; D not certain. The V end lost 2 bases, the J end lost 13 bases, and 12 bases lay between the germline ends. The CDR3 is 12 residues long. Germline CDR1 is SGHTA and CDR2 is FQGNSA. Using reference TRBV7-2 and TRBJ2-1 for the parts outside the CDR3, the full variable domain is GAGVSQSPSNKVTEKGKDVELRCDPISGHTALYWYRQSLGQGLEFLIYFQGNSAPDKSGLPSDRFSAERTGGSVSTLTIQRTQQEDSAVYLCASSLSGPSQFFGPGTRLTVL.